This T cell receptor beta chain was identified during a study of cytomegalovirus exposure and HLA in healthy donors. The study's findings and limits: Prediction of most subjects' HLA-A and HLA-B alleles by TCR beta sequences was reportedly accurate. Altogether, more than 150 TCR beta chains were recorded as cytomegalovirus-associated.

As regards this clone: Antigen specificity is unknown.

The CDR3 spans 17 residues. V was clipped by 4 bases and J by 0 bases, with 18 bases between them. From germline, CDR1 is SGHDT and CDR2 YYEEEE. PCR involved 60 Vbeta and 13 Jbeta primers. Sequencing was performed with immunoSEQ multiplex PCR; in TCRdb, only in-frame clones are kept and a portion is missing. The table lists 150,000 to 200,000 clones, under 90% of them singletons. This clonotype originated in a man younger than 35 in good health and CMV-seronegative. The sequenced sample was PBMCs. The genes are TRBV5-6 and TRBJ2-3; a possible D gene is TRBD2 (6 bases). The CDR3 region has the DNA TGTGCCAGCAGCCCACTGTTGAGCGGGCTAAGCACAGATACGCAGTATTTT. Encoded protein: CASSPLLSGLSTDTQYF.